This TCR beta chain was retrieved from a study of T cells in Graves' hyperthyroidism and ophthalmopathy. The sample holds many counts of this clonotype. RNA transcripts were the template for amplifying TCR beta CDR3 regions. The study used the HTBI primer set for a first-round RT-PCR of the TCR CDR3. TCRdb called the multiplex PCR reads again in MiXCR, with one record for every CDR3 protein. Of roughly 720,000 distinct CDR3 sequences in the sample, about 18% were seen once. This CDR3 is built from 15 residues. Germline assignment: CDR1 MNHEY and CDR2 SVGAGI. V gave up 0 bases and J gave up 3 bases, with 12 bases separating them.

This TCR was recovered from a man aged 50 or older with Graves' hyperthyroidism. Sequencing was carried out using blood. The rearrangement joins TRBV6-5 to TRBJ2-7, with D hard to call. The CDR3, as DNA: TGTGCCAGCAGTTACTCGATACTGGGGAACTACGAGCAGTACTTC. It specifies CASSYSILGNYEQYF.